The rows below give T cell receptor beta chains drawn from one sample of a study of T cell responses to AZD1222 COVID-19 vaccine. The repertoire was sequenced with immunoSEQ multiplex PCR; TCRdb's copy has only in-frame clones and lacks some. The sample holds approximately 170,000 clones; over 75% are singletons and the top ten take about 6.9%. Sequences were derived from peripheral blood, sampled on day 0 of AZD1222 vaccination. The origin of the receptors is an adult in good health. Each CDR3 is given with its conserved first and last residue. D genes are given only for firm matches. The size entry is marked missing in some rows and otherwise reads once, few, many or a size class.

>TRBJ2-2|TRBV27|.|TRBD2
CASSLSPPGTRSDTGELFF
TGTGCCAGCAGCCTAAGCCCCCCCGGGACTAGGTCGGACACCGGGGAGCTGTTTTTT
>TRBJ1-6|TRBV2|.|.
CASSEFASSYNSPLHF
TGTGCCAGCAGTGAATTTGCGAGCTCCTATAATTCACCCCTCCACTTT
>TRBJ2-3|TRBV5-1|.|.
CASSLAWPRTDTQYF
TGCGCCAGCAGCTTGGCCTGGCCCCGCACAGATACGCAGTATTTT
>TRBJ2-2|TRBV10-3|.|TRBD2
CAIRVAGGNTGELFF
TGTGCCATCAGGGTAGCGGGGGGTAACACCGGGGAGCTGTTTTTT
>TRBJ2-7|TRBV7-2|.|TRBD1
CASSFTGTGNYEQYF
TGTGCCAGCAGCTTCACCGGGACAGGGAACTACGAGCAGTACTTC
>TRBJ2-5|TRBV28|.|TRBD1
CASSFRDRGWETQYF
TGTGCCAGCAGTTTCCGGGACAGGGGTTGGGAGACCCAGTACTTC
>TRBJ2-1|TRBV7-8|.|.
CASSSQGDYPSHNEQFF
TGTGCCAGCAGCTCACAGGGGGACTACCCCTCCCACAATGAGCAGTTCTTC
>TRBJ1-2|TRBV19|.|TRBD1
CASSTWTGDLYGYTF
TGTGCCAGTAGTACTTGGACAGGGGATTTGTATGGCTACACCTTC
>TRBJ2-7|TRBV20-1|.|.
CSVRDTPVQYF
TGCAGTGTTAGGGACACCCCGGTTCAGTACTTC
>TRBJ2-7|TRBV9|.|.
CASSVGGETYEQYF
TGTGCCAGCAGCGTAGGCGGGGAAACCTACGAGCAGTACTTC
>TRBJ2-5|TRBV7-8|.|TRBD2
CASSLGASGGQETQYF
TGTGCCAGCAGCTTAGGGGCTAGCGGGGGTCAAGAGACCCAGTACTTC
>TRBJ1-5|TRBV6-2/TRBV6-3|once|TRBD1
CASSRRGYSNQPQHF
TGTGCCAGCAGTCGCAGGGGGTATAGCAATCAGCCCCAGCATTTT
>TRBJ2-6|TRBV27|.|.
CASSLAISGANVLTF
TGTGCCAGCAGTCTAGCCATCTCTGGGGCCAACGTCCTGACTTTC
>TRBJ1-6|TRBV29-1|.|TRBD1
CSARQGNSPLHF
TGCAGCGCTCGACAGGGGAATTCACCCCTCCACTTT
>TRBJ1-4|TRBV28|.|TRBD1
CASSPGQGAFEKLFF
TGTGCCAGCAGCCCCGGACAGGGGGCCTTTGAAAAACTGTTTTTT
>TRBJ2-6|TRBV5-5|.|TRBD1
CASRLTGAGANVLTF
TGTGCCAGCAGACTGACAGGGGCTGGGGCCAACGTCCTGACTTTC
>TRBJ2-5|TRBV27|.|.
CASSLMPGQETQYF
TGTGCCAGCAGTTTAATGCCGGGCCAAGAGACCCAGTACTTC